The present T cell receptor beta chain was sequenced within a study of shared clonotypes between healthy human individuals. This clone is a singleton in its sample. Other DNA sequences of this sample code for an identical CDR3. CDR1 SGHNT and CDR2 YYREEE come from the germline V gene (reference sequence). Between the trimmed V and J ends, which lost 0 bases and 4 bases, there was a span of 10 bases. The CDR3 has 14 residues. Produced via immunoSEQ multiplex PCR; TCRdb's table is partial and in-frame only. The data show around 1.4 million clones, approximately 98.5% seen once. The sequenced material came from naive CD4+ T cells sorted from blood. Specified subset: CD45RA+ positively selected. The rearrangement joins TRBV5-4 to TRBJ1-1; D possibly corresponds to TRBD1 (5 bases). This receptor was taken from a man aged 25-45 years in good health. The CDR3, as DNA: TGTGCCAGCAGCTTGGTCGGGAGGGGCACTGAAGCTTTCTTT. Residues: CASSLVGRGTEAFF.